This T cell receptor (beta chain) was obtained from a study of neoadjuvant anti-PD-1 for oral cavity cancer. Findings and limits, study-wide: After neoadjuvant nivolumab, PBMC T cell clonality was significantly higher in non-responders than responders.

Trimming cost V 4 bases and J 3 bases, with 11 bases left between them. This CDR3 contains 13 residues. A word on this clone: Its antigen is unidentified.

The protocol was immunoSEQ multiplex PCR, while the TCRdb copy is restricted to in-frame clones and leaves out a portion. There are fewer than 20,000 clones in the sample; 60% to 80% occur only once, and approximately 2.6% lies in the top ten. The V gene is TRBV5-3, the J gene TRBJ2-7; maybe TRBD2 (5 bases). TRBV5-3 is recorded as an ORF, its role being uncertain. The clonotype comes from a person aged 35-79 years with oral cavity squamous cell carcinoma. The material was PBMCs, obtained before nivolumab (anti-PD-1) treatment. The CDR3 coding sequence is TGTGCCAGAAGCATCCACGGGGACTACGAGCAGTACTTC. Translation gives CARSIHGDYEQYF.